This T cell receptor beta chain is from a study of patients and donors after allogeneic stem cell transplantation. TCRdb fed the RT-PCR reads into MiXCR, producing one record per CDR3 protein. The sample shows about 960,000 distinct CDR3 sequences, 18% of them seen only once. The receptor was isolated from a human donor who was either an allogeneic HSCT recipient or a stem cell or donor lymphocyte infusion donor (not recorded which). It is not recorded whose cells these are; they may come from a transplant donor. The sequenced material came from blood, either unsorted or a sorted T cell fraction (not recorded which).

CDR3 residues: CSAGEGNTEAFF. CDR3 nucleotide sequence: TGCAGTGCCGGTGAGGGGAACACTGAAGCTTTCTTT. The rearrangement joins TRBV20-1 to TRBJ1-1; D not resolved. Trimming stripped 6 bases from V and 1 base from J, with 9 bases between. The CDR3 has 12 residues. Germline values: CDR1 DFQATT, CDR2 SNEGSKA (reference sequence).